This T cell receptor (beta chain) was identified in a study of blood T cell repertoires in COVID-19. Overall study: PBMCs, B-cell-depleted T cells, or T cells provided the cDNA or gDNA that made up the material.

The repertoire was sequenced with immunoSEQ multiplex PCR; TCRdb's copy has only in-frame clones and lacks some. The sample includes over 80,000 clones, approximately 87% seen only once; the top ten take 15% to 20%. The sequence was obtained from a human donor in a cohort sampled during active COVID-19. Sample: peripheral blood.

The CDR3 sequence: CASSPLLRPRGNQPQHF. Here the CDR3 DNA reads TGTGCCAGCAGTCCTCTACTTCGCCCCCGGGGCAATCAGCCCCAGCATTTT. The chain combines TRBV2 with TRBJ1-5, with unresolved D. CDR1 is SNHLY and CDR2 is FYNNEI in the germline V gene. This CDR3 contains 17 residues. V gave up 5 bases and J gave up 2 bases, with 19 bases separating them.